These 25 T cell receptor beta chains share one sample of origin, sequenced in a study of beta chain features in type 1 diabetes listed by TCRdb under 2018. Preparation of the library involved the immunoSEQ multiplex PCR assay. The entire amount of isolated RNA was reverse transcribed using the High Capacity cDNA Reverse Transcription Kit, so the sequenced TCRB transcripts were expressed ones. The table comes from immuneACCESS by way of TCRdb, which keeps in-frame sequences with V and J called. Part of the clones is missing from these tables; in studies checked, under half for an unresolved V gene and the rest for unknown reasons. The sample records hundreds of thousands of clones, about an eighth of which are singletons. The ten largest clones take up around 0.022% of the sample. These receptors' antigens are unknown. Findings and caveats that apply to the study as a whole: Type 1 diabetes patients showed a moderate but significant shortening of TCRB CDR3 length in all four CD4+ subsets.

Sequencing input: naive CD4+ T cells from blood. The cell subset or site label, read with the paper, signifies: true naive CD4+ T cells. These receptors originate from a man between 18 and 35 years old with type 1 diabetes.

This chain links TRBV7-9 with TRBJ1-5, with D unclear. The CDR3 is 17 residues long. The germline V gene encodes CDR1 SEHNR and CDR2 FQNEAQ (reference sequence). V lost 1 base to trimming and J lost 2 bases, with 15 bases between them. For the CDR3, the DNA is TGTGCCAGCAGCTTAGGGGCGGTCAATCCTGGCAATCAGCCCCAGCATTTT. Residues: CASSLGAVNPGNQPQHF.

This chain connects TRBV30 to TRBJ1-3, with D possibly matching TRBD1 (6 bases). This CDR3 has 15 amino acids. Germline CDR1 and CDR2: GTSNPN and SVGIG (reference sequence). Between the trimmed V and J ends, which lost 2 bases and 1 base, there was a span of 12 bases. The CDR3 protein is CAWSKGGFSGNTIYF. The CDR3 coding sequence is TGTGCCTGGAGTAAGGGGGGATTTTCTGGAAACACCATATATTTT.

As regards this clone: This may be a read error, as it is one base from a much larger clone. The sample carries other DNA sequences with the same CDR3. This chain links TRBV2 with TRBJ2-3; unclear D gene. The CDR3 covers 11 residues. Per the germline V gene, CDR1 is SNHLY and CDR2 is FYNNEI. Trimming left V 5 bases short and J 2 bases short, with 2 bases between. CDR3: CASSSTDTQYF. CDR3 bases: TGTGCCAGCAGTTCCACAGATACGCAGTATTTT.

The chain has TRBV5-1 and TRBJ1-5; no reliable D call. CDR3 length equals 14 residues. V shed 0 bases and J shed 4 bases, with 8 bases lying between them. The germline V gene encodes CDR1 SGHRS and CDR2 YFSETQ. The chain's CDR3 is CASSLGTSNQPQHF. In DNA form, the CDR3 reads TGCGCCAGCAGCTTGGGGACTAGTAATCAGCCCCAGCATTTT.

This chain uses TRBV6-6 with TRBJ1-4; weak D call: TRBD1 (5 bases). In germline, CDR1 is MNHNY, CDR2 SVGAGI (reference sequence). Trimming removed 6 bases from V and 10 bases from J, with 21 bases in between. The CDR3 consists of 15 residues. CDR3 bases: TGTGCCAGCAGCCTCGGGACCGGCGATTGGGGAAAACTGTTTTTT. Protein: CASSLGTGDWGKLFF.

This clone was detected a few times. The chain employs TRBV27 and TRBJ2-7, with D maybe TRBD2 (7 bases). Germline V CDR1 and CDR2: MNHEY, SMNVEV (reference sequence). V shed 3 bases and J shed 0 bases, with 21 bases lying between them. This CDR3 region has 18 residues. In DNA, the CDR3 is TGTGCCAGCAGTTTTATACCGGGGGGCGGGACCAGCTCCTACGAGCAGTACTTC. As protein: CASSFIPGGGTSSYEQYF.

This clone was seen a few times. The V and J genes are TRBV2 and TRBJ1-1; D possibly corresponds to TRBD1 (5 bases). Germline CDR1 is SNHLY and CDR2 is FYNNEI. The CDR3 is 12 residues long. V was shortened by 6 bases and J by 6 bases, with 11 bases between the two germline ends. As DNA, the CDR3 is TGTGCCAGCAGGAACGACAGAGCTGAAGCTTTCTTT. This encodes CASRNDRAEAFF.

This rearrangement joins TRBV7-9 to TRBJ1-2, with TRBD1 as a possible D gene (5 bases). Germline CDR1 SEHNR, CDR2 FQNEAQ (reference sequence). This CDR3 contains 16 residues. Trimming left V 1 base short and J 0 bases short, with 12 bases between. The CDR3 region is CASSLGDRTANYGYTF. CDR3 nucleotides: TGTGCCAGCAGCTTAGGCGACAGAACCGCTAACTATGGCTACACCTTC.

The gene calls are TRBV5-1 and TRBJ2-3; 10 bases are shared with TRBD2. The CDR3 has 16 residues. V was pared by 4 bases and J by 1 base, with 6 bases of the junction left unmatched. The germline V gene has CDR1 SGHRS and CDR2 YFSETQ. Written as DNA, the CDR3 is TGCGCCAGCAGCCTAGGCGGGACTAGCGGCACAGATACGCAGTATTTT. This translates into CASSLGGTSGTDTQYF.

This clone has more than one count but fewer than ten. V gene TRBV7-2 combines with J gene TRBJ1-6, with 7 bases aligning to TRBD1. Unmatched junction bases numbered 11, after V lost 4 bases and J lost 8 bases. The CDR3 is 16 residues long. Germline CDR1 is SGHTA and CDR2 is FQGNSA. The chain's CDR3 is CASSSTGTVPDSPLHF. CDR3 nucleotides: TGTGCCAGCAGCTCTACAGGGACAGTACCTGATTCACCCCTCCACTTT.

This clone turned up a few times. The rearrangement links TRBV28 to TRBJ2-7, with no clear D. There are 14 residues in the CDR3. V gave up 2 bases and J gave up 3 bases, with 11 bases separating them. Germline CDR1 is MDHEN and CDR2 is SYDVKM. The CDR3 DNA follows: TGTGCCAGCAGTTTAGATAGACAAGGCTACGAGCAGTACTTC. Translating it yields CASSLDRQGYEQYF.

CDR3 DNA sequence: TGTGCCAGCACCACGGACGGGCTTTCGTCTGGCTACACCTTC. Its translation: CASTTDGLSSGYTF. The chain employs TRBV7-2 and TRBJ1-2, with no clear D. The V and J ends lost 7 bases and 7 bases respectively, with 19 bases between them. Germline values: CDR1 SGHTA, CDR2 FQGNSA. This CDR3 has 14 residues.

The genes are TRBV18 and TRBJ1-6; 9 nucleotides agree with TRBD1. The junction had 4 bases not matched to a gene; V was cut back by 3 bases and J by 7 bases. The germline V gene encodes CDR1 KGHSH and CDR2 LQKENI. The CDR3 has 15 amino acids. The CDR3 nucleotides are TGTGCCAGCTCACCGGGACAGGGTGTAAATTCACCCCTCCACTTT. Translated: CASSPGQGVNSPLHF.

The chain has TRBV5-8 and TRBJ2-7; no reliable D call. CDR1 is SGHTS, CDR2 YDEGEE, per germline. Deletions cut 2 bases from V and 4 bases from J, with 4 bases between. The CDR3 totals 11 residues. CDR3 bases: TGTGCCAGCAGCTTAATTTACGAGCAGTACTTC. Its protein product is CASSLIYEQYF.

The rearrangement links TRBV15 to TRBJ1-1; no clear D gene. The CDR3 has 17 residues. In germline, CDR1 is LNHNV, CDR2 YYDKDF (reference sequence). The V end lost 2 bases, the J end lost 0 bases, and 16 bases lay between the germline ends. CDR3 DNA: TGTGCCACCAGCAGAAAATGGGGAGGCCTCATGAACACTGAAGCTTTCTTT. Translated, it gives CATSRKWGGLMNTEAFF.

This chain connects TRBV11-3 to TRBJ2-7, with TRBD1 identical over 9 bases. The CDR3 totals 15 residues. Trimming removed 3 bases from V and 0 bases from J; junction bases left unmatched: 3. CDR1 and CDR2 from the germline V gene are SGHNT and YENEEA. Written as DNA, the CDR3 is TGTGCCAGCAGCTTTGGGACAGGGAACTCCTACGAGCAGTACTTC. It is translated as CASSFGTGNSYEQYF.

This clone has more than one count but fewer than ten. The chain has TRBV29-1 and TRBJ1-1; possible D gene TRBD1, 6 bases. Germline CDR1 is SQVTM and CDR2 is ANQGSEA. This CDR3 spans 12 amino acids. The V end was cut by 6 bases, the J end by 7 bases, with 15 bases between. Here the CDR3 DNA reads TGCAGCGTCGAGGAGGGGGATGGTGAAGCTTTCTTT. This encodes CSVEEGDGEAFF.

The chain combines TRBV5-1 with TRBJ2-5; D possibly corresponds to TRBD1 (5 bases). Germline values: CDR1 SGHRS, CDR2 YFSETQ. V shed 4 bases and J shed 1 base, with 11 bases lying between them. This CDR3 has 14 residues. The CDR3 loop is CASSIARGQETQYF. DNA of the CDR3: TGCGCCAGCAGCATCGCAAGGGGCCAAGAGACCCAGTACTTC.

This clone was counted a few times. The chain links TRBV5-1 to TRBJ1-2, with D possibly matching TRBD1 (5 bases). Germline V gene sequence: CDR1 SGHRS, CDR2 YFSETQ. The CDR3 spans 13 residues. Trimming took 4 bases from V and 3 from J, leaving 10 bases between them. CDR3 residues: CASSGGTDYGYTF. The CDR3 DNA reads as TGCGCCAGCAGCGGAGGGACGGACTATGGCTACACCTTC.

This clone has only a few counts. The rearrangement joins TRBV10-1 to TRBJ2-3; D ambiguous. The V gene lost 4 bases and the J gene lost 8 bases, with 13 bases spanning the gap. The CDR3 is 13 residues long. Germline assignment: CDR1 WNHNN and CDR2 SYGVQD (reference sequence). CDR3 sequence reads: CASSGTGPGTQYF. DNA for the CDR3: TGCGCCAGCAGTGGGACGGGCCCCGGTACGCAGTATTTT.

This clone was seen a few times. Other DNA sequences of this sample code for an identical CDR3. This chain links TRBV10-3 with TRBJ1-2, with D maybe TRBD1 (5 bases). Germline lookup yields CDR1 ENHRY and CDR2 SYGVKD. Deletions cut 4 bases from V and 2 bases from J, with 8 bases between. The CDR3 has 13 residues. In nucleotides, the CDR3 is TGTGCCATCAGTGGCGACAGAAACTATGGCTACACCTTC. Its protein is CAISGDRNYGYTF.

The CDR3, as DNA: TGTGCCTGGAACAATCAAGGGGGCCAAGAGACCCAGTACTTC. Its protein is CAWNNQGGQETQYF. The chain links TRBV30 to TRBJ2-5; D perhaps matches TRBD1 (6 bases). Germline V CDR1 and CDR2: GTSNPN, SVGIG (reference sequence). V gave up 4 bases and J gave up 1 base, with 13 bases separating them. The CDR3 length is 14 residues.

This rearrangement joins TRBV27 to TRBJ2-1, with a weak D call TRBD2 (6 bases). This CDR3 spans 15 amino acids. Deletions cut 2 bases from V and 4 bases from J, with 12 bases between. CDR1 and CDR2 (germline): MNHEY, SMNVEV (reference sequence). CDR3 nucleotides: TGTGCCAGCAGTTTACCCGGGACTGGGTACAATGAGCAGTTCTTC. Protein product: CASSLPGTGYNEQFF.

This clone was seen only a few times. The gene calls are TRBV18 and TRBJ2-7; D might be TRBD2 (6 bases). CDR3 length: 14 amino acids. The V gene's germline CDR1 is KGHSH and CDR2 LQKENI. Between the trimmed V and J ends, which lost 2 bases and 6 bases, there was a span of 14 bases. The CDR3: CASSPVRGLGEQYF. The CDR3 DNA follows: TGTGCCAGCTCACCAGTCCGGGGGTTGGGCGAGCAGTACTTC.

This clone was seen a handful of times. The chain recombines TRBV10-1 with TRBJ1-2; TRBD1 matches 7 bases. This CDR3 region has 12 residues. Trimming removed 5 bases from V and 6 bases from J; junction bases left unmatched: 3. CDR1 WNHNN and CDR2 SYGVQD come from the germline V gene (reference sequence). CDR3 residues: CASSQTGDGYTF. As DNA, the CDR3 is TGCGCCAGCAGTCAAACAGGGGATGGCTACACCTTC.